The clone carrying this T cell receptor (beta chain) was counted between two and nine times. Its specificity is unknown. This specimen belongs to a study of T cell repertoires in cytomegalovirus infection. Study in general: From public TCR beta signatures came an indication of both CMV infection and matching HLA type. The study's findings and limits: Summed public TCR beta family frequency identified CMV carriers bearing the relevant HLA.

A single record per CDR3 protein comes from TCRdb applying MiXCR to the reads. The table shows roughly 350,000 distinct CDR3 sequences, with roughly 34% occurring only once. The sequence was obtained from a human donor in good health (CMV status not recorded). Some clones in this sample may be carry-over from other donors' samples. The sample was cultured PBMCs, taken from culture after CMV antigen stimulation.

CDR3 nucleotide sequence: TGTGCCAGCAGCTGGGACGGTCCCTACGAGCAGTACTTC. This gives the protein CASSWDGPYEQYF. The rearrangement joins TRBV7-9 to TRBJ2-7; D may correspond to TRBD1 or TRBD2 (5 bases each). Deletions cut 4 bases from V and 2 bases from J, with 9 bases between. Germline CDR1 and CDR2: SEHNR and FQNEAQ (reference sequence). The CDR3 contains 13 residues. The whole variable domain, remainder taken from reference TRBV7-9 and TRBJ2-7, is DTGVSQNPRHKITKRGQNVTFRCDPISEHNRLYWYRQTLGQGPEFLTYFQNEAQLEKSRLLSDRFSAERPKGSFSTLEIQRTEQGDSAMYLCASSWDGPYEQYFGPGTRLTVT.